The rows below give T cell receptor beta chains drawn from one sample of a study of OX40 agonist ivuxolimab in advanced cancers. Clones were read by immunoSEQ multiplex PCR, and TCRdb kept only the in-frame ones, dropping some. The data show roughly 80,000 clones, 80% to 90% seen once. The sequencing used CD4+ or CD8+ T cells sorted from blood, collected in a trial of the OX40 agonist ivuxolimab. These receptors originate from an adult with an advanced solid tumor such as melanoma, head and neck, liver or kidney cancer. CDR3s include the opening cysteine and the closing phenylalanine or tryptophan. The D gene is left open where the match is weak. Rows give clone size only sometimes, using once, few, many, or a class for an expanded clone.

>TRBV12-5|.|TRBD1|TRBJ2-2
TGTGCTAGTGGTTTGGCTCAAACCGGGACAGTCTACACCGGGGAGCTGTTTTTT
CASGLAQTGTVYTGELFF
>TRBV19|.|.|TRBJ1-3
TGTGCCAGTAGTATAGCACAGACTGGAAACACCATATATTTT
CASSIAQTGNTIYF
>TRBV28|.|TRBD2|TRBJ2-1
TGTGCCAGCACCCCGGGACTAGCGGGAGGCCCCCCCTACAATGAGCAGTTCTTC
CASTPGLAGGPPYNEQFF
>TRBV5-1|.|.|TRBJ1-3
TGCGCCAGCTGGGGTTTGTCTGGAAACACCATATATTTT
CASWGLSGNTIYF
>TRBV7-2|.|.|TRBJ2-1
TGTGCCAGCAGCTTAGACTACAATGAGCAGTTCTTC
CASSLDYNEQFF
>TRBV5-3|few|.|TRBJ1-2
TGTGCCAGAAGCCCCGGACAGAGCGGGAGCAATAACTATGGCTACACCTTC
CARSPGQSGSNNYGYTF
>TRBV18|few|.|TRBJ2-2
TGTGCCAGCTCAATTAACCCGGGACAAACTAACACCGGGGAGCTGTTTTTT
CASSINPGQTNTGELFF
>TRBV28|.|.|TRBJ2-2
TGTGCCAGCAGCCCCTCTCTCGACAGGAACACCGGGGAGCTGTTTTTT
CASSPSLDRNTGELFF
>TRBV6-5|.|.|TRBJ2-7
TGTGCCAGCAGTCCCCAGGGGGGCTCCTACGAGCAGTACTTC
CASSPQGGSYEQYF
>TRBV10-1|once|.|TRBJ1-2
TGCGCCAGCCCTCCGAATGGCTACACCTTC
CASPPNGYTF
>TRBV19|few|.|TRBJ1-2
TGTGCCAGTAGTGAAACAGGAGGAAACTATGGCTACACCTTC
CASSETGGNYGYTF
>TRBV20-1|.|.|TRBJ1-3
TGCAGTGCTAGTGCTGGAAACACCATATATTTT
CSASAGNTIYF
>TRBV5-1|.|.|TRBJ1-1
TGCGCCAGCAGCTTGGAAACGACTGAAGCTTTCTTT
CASSLETTEAFF
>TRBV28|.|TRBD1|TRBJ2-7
TGTGCCAGCACTTACAGGGGCGTGGGGTACTACGAGCAGTACTTC
CASTYRGVGYYEQYF
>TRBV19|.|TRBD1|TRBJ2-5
TGTGCCAGCCAACCTACCGGGACAGGTCGGCGAGAGACCCAGTACTTC
CASQPTGTGRRETQYF
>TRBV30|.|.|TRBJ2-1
TGTGCCTGGGGCGGCGGGGACAATGAGCAGTTCTTC
CAWGGGDNEQFF
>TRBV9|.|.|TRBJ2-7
TGTGCCAGCAGCGCCCAAGGGGCCTACGAGCAGTACTTC
CASSAQGAYEQYF
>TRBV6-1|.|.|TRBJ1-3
TGTGCCAGCAGTGAATTGGGAGTGTCTGGAAACACCATATATTTT
CASSELGVSGNTIYF
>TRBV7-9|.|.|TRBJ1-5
TGTGCCAGCAGTAGGGGACACGGGCAGCCCCAGCATTTT
CASSRGHGQPQHF
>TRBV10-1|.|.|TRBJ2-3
TGCGCCAGCAGTGACGCCAGGGGAATCACAGATACGCAGTATTTT
CASSDARGITDTQYF
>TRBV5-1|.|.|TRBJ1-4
TGCGCCAGCAGCTTGGCCGGTGTGCGAACTAATGAAAAACTGTTTTTT
CASSLAGVRTNEKLFF
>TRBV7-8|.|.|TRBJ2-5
TGTGCCAGCAGCTTAGGTGGCAGGGAAGAGACCCAGTACTTC
CASSLGGREETQYF
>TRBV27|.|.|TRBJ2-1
TGTGCCAGCAGTTACCGCCGTCTTAGTAACAATGAGCAGTTCTTC
CASSYRRLSNNEQFF
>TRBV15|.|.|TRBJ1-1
TGTGCCACCAGCGCGGACCCTTCCCGTGAAGCTTTCTTT
CATSADPSREAFF
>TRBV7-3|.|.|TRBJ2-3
TGTGCCAGCAGCCACCGGTCGTATTTT
CASSHRSYF
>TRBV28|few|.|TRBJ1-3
TGTGCCAGCAGCTCCGGGTACACCATATATTTT
CASSSGYTIYF
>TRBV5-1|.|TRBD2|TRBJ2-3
TGCGCCAGCAGCCCTGGGAGGGGCGGCACAGATACGCAGTATTTT
CASSPGRGGTDTQYF
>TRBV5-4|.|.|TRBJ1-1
TGTGCCAGCAGCTTGCAAGGGAAGGGGGTGAACACTGAAGCTTTCTTT
CASSLQGKGVNTEAFF
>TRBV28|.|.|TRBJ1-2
TGTGCCAGCAGCCCACCTCAGACCGCGTCATGGTACTATGGCTACACCTTC
CASSPPQTASWYYGYTF
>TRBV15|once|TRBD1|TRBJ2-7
TGTGCCACCAAGATGGACAGGGTGACCCACGAGCAGTACTTC
CATKMDRVTHEQYF
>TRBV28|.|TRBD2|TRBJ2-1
TGTGCCAGCAGTGGGACTAGCGGGGGATGGAGCTCCTACAATGAGCAGTTCTTC
CASSGTSGGWSSYNEQFF
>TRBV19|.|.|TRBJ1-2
TGTGCCAGTAATCAGATCAACTATGGCTACACCTTC
CASNQINYGYTF
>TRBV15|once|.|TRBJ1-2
TGTGCCACCAGCAGAGGGGGCGCCTATGGCTACACCTTC
CATSRGGAYGYTF
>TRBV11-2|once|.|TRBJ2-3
TGTGCCAGCAGCCCGCGGGATACGCAGTATTTT
CASSPRDTQYF
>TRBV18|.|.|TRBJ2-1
TGTGCCAGCTCACCGCGGAGAGGGCGATACAATGAGCAGTTCTTC
CASSPRRGRYNEQFF
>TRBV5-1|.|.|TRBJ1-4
TGCGCCAGCAGCCCTTCCCCACCAGGGACTAATGAAAAACTGTTTTTT
CASSPSPPGTNEKLFF
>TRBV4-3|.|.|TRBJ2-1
TGCGCCAGCAGCCAAGGGGTCTCGGACACGAACAATGAGCAGTTCTTC
CASSQGVSDTNNEQFF
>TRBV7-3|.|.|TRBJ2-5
TGTGCCAGCAGCATCACAGGAGAGACCCAGTACTTC
CASSITGETQYF